These T cell receptor beta chains were read from a single sample in a study of T cells in Graves' hyperthyroidism and ophthalmopathy. TCRdb itself ran the multiplex PCR reads through MiXCR, one entry per CDR3 protein. The table records some 570,000 distinct CDR3 sequences, over 15% of them present only once. Sample: blood. The receptors were gathered from a woman younger than 30 with Graves' ophthalmopathy. Both conserved end residues are part of each CDR3. A D gene is named only where the DNA matches it firmly. Clone sizes are given selectively: once, few, many, or a class where the clone is expanded.

j_gene | d_gene | len | v_gene | abundance | CDR3nt | CDR3aa
TRBJ2-3 | TRBD2 | 16 | TRBV2 | NA | TGTGCCAGCATAGCGGGGGCGACGACTAGCACAGATACGCAGTATTTT | CASIAGATTSTDTQYF
TRBJ2-7 | NA | 13 | TRBV20-1 | once | TGCAGTGCCGTACTAGGGAGGTCTGACGAGCAGTACTTC | CSAVLGRSDEQYF
TRBJ1-3 | NA | 17 | TRBV28 | many | TGTGCCAGCAGTTTGGCGACAACAGGTCCTCGGGGAAACACCATATATTTT | CASSLATTGPRGNTIYF
TRBJ2-7 | TRBD1 | 13 | TRBV20-1 | many | TGCGGATCCGGGACAGGGAAACACTACGAGCAGTACTTC | CGSGTGKHYEQYF
TRBJ1-1 | NA | 12 | TRBV6-1 | many | TGTGCCAGCCCAAGAGGTTCCACTGAAGCTTTCTTT | CASPRGSTEAFF
TRBJ1-5 | TRBD1 | 19 | TRBV6-1 | many | TGTGCCAGCAGATACCGGGACAGGGGAAGTTTGTATAGCAATCAGCCCCAGCATTTT | CASRYRDRGSLYSNQPQHF
TRBJ2-3 | TRBD2 | 16 | TRBV4-2 | NA | TGTGCCAGCAGCTTCCGACTAGCGGGGGAAGCAGATACGCAGTATTTT | CASSFRLAGEADTQYF
TRBJ2-1 | TRBD2 | 15 | TRBV7-9 | many | TGTGCCAGCAGCTTGTCCGGGACTAGTGGCGCTGAGCAGTTCTTC | CASSLSGTSGAEQFF
TRBJ2-3 | TRBD2 | 16 | TRBV2 | many | TGTGCCAGCAGAGGCTTAGCGGGATTAGGGACAGATACGCAGTATTTT | CASRGLAGLGTDTQYF
TRBJ1-5 | TRBD1 | 16 | TRBV6-5 | many | TGTGCCAGCAGCCGCGGGACAGGGGGAGGCAATCAGCCCCAGCATTTT | CASSRGTGGGNQPQHF
TRBJ1-1 | TRBD1 | 13 | TRBV28 | once | TGTGCCAGCAGTTCCTCACAGGGGGCTGAAGCTTTCTTT | CASSSSQGAEAFF
TRBJ1-1 | TRBD1 | 14 | TRBV28 | many | TGTGCCAGCAGGGGGGACAGCTTGAACACTGAAGCTTTCTTT | CASRGDSLNTEAFF
TRBJ1-1 | NA | 13 | TRBV19 | NA | TGTGCCACTTACGGGGGCATGGGCACTGAAGCTTTCTTT | CATYGGMGTEAFF
TRBJ2-1 | TRBD2 | 14 | TRBV11-3 | many | TGTGCCAGCAGCTTAGAGTTCGGCGGGGGTGAGCAGTTCTTC | CASSLEFGGGEQFF
TRBJ2-2 | NA | 16 | TRBV9 | NA | TGTGCCAGCAGCGTAATGGGGACCAAGAACACCGGGGAGCTGTTTTTT | CASSVMGTKNTGELFF
TRBJ2-5 | NA | 13 | TRBV18 | many | TGTGCCAGCTCACTTGGGAGAGACGAGACCCAGTACTTC | CASSLGRDETQYF
TRBJ2-5 | NA | 11 | TRBV2 | many | TGTGCCACCCGGGAGATCCAGACCCAGTACTTC | CATREIQTQYF
TRBJ1-4 | NA | 15 | TRBV6-5 | few | TGTGCCAGCAGTTACAGGGGGGCAACTAATGAAAAACTGTTTTTT | CASSYRGATNEKLFF
TRBJ2-5 | TRBD2 | 18 | TRBV7-9 | many | TGTGCCAGCAGCCGGACTAGCGGGAGGGCCCCCTACCAAGAGACCCAGTACTTC | CASSRTSGRAPYQETQYF
TRBJ2-7 | NA | 14 | TRBV30 | many | TGTGCCTGGAGTATATCGGGCCTGGGGGGCGAGCAGTACTTC | CAWSISGLGGEQYF
TRBJ2-2 | TRBD2 | 15 | TRBV6-2/TRBV6-3 | few | TGTGCCAGCAGTAACAACTGGGGGGGCACCGGGGAGCTGTTTTTT | CASSNNWGGTGELFF
TRBJ2-5 | TRBD1 | 16 | TRBV7-9 | few | TGTGCCAGCAGCTTAGTTGGGACAGGGAACCAAGAGACCCAGTACTTC | CASSLVGTGNQETQYF
TRBJ2-5 | TRBD2 | 15 | TRBV28 | few | TGTGCCAGCAGTTTATTAAGCGGGGGGGGCGTGACCCAGTACTTC | CASSLLSGGGVTQYF
TRBJ1-1 | NA | 13 | TRBV7-6 | many | TGTGCCAGCAGCTTAGGTCTCAGGGACGAAGCTTTCTTT | CASSLGLRDEAFF
TRBJ1-1 | NA | 16 | TRBV5-1 | few | TGCGCCAGCAGCTTGATCGCAGTGAGCATGAACACTGAAGCTTTCTTT | CASSLIAVSMNTEAFF
TRBJ2-1 | TRBD2 | 16 | TRBV10-2 | many | TGCGCCAGCAGTGAGTCGCCTAGCGGGAGGGCGCATGAGCAGTTCTTC | CASSESPSGRAHEQFF
TRBJ2-4 | NA | 15 | TRBV6-1 | NA | TGTGCCAGCACCAAACCTGGCAGAGCCAAAAACATTCAGTACTTC | CASTKPGRAKNIQYF
TRBJ1-4 | NA | 15 | TRBV9 | NA | TGTGCCAGCAGCGTAGAAGGCAGACCTTATGAAAAACTGGTTTTT | CASSVEGRPYEKLVF
TRBJ1-5 | NA | 13 | TRBV4-1 | NA | TGCGCCAGCAGCCAAGAGGGGCAGCAGCCCCAGCATTTT | CASSQEGQQPQHF
TRBJ2-2 | TRBD2 | 15 | TRBV11-2 | NA | TGTGCCAGCAGGGCGGGGCTAGCGGGCACCGGGGAGCTGTTTTTT | CASRAGLAGTGELFF
TRBJ1-2 | NA | 15 | TRBV11-2 | NA | TGTGCCAGCAGGTCGATTGGGAAGTCCGCAGATGGCTACACCTTC | CASRSIGKSADGYTF
TRBJ1-2 | TRBD1 | 13 | TRBV29-1 | NA | TGCAGCGTGCGGGACAGGGTGGACTATGGCTACACCTTC | CSVRDRVDYGYTF